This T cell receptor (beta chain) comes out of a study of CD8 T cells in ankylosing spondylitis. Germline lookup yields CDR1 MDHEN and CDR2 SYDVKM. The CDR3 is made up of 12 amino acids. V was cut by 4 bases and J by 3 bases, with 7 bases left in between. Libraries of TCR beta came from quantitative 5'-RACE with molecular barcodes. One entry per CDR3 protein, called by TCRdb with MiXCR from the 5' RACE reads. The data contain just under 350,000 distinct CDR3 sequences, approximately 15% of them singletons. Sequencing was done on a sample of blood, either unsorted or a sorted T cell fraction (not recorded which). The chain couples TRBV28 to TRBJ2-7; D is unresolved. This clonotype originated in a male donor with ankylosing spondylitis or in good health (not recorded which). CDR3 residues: CASSSHLYEQYF. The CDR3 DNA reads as TGTGCCAGCAGTTCACACCTCTACGAGCAGTACTTC. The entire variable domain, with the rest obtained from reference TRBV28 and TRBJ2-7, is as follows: DVKVTQSSRYLVKRTGEKVFLECVQDMDHENMFWYRQDPGLGLRLIYFSYDVKMKEKGDIPEGYSVSREKKERFSLILESASTNQTSMYLCASSSHLYEQYFGPGTRLTVT.